This record covers a single T cell receptor (beta chain). This record belongs to a study of early T cells in non-severe SARS-CoV-2 infection. V was cut by 4 bases and J by 7 bases, with 20 bases left in between. The CDR3 runs 15 residues. CDR1 SGHKS and CDR2 YYEKEE come from the germline V gene (reference sequence). TCRdb re-called the 5' RACE reads through MiXCR, storing one row per CDR3 protein. The table includes over 35,000 distinct CDR3 sequences, about a tenth detected once. This receptor was taken from an adult who was a healthcare worker with PCR-confirmed SARS-CoV-2 infection or an uninfected control (not recorded which). This chain uses TRBV5-5 with TRBJ1-2; the D gene is possibly TRBD1 (6 bases). Sample: whole blood. The CDR3 region is CASSKLGTSLSGYTF. The CDR3 DNA follows: TGTGCCAGCAGCAAACTTGGGACATCCCTTAGTGGCTACACCTTC.